These 22 T cell receptor beta chains originate from one sample sequenced in a study of cytomegalovirus exposure and HLA in healthy donors. With 60 Vbeta and 13 Jbeta primers, the PCR was carried out. Sequencing used immunoSEQ multiplex PCR; TCRdb keeps in-frame clones, though not all of them. The sample gives over 30,000 clones, 55% to 80% of which show up once; about 9.5% is in the top ten. The sample taken for sequencing was PBMCs. The receptors originated from a man aged 35-49 years in good health and CMV-seropositive.

This clone was observed a handful of times. This rearrangement joins TRBV6-1 to TRBJ1-4; weak D call: TRBD1 (5 bases). Trimming removed 6 bases from V and 0 bases from J, with 8 bases in between. There are 14 residues in the CDR3. CDR1 is MNHNS, CDR2 SASEGT, per germline. CDR3 nucleotides: TGTGCCAGCAGCTGGACACCAACTAATGAAAAACTGTTTTTT. Residues: CASSWTPTNEKLFF.

The chain links TRBV7-9 to TRBJ2-2; 10 nucleotides agree with TRBD2. The junction had 8 bases not matched to a gene; V was cut back by 3 bases and J by 7 bases. This CDR3 is built from 16 residues. CDR1 SEHNR and CDR2 FQNEAQ come from the germline V gene (reference sequence). The CDR3 nucleotides are TGTGCCAGCAGCTTGGTAGCGGGGGGCCACGGCGGGGAGCTGTTTTTT. Residues: CASSLVAGGHGGELFF.

The V and J genes are TRBV29-1 and TRBJ2-3; 11 bases match TRBD2. The CDR3 loop spans 15 amino acids. V lost 2 bases, J lost 2 bases, and 3 bases stayed unmatched. The germline V gene encodes CDR1 SQVTM and CDR2 ANQGSEA. CDR3 loop: CSVETSGGYTDTQYF. The CDR3 nucleotides are TGCAGCGTTGAAACTAGCGGGGGCTACACAGATACGCAGTATTTT.

This chain joins TRBV19 and TRBJ1-2; 9 bases align to TRBD1. Trimming removed 6 bases from V and 2 bases from J; junction bases left unmatched: 4. In germline, CDR1 is LNHDA, CDR2 SQIVND (reference sequence). The CDR3 is 14 amino acids. CDR3 amino acids: CASRRGQGNYGYTF. The CDR3 region has the DNA TGTGCCAGTAGGCGCGGACAGGGGAACTATGGCTACACCTTC. Looking up the rest from reference TRBV19 and TRBJ1-2 gives the full variable domain: DGGITQSPKYLFRKEGQNVTLSCEQNLNHDAMYWYRQDPGQGLRLIYYSQIVNDFQKGDIAEGYSVSREKKESFPLTVTSAQKNPTAFYLCASRRGQGNYGYTFGSGTRLTVV.

This sequence joins TRBV6-5 and TRBJ2-1, with 8 bases aligning to TRBD1. The CDR3 is 15 amino acids. CDR1 and CDR2 from the germline V gene are MNHEY and SVGAGI. The V gene end was trimmed by 6 bases and the J gene end by 5 bases; junction bases not matched to a gene: 9. Written as DNA, the CDR3 is TGTGCCAGCAGATCGACAGGGGTTGGGAACAATGAGCAGTTCTTC. This translates into CASRSTGVGNNEQFF.

The V call is TRBV6-5, the J call TRBJ1-5; 8 bases fit TRBD1. V lost 5 bases to trimming and J lost 6 bases; unmatched junction nucleotides: 9. This CDR3 has 15 amino acids. Germline V gene lookup returns CDR1 MNHEY and CDR2 SVGAGI. The chain's CDR3 is CASSPWETGAQPQHF. CDR3 nucleotide sequence: TGTGCCAGCAGTCCCTGGGAGACAGGGGCTCAGCCCCAGCATTTT.

The chain couples TRBV27 to TRBJ2-7; TRBD2 aligns across 7 bases. The CDR3 runs to 15 residues. Trimming removed 4 bases from V and 4 bases from J; junction bases left unmatched: 10. Germline CDR1 and CDR2: MNHEY and SMNVEV (reference sequence). The CDR3 nucleotides read TGTGCCAGCAGTTCCAAAGCGGGGCCTCAGTACGAGCAGTACTTC. Its translation: CASSSKAGPQYEQYF.

The chain carries TRBV5-6 and TRBJ2-5; D perhaps matches TRBD1 (6 bases). The J call is uncertain, as TRBJ2-7 better fits the DNA end. Per the germline V gene, CDR1 is SGHDT and CDR2 is YYEEEE. There are 13 residues in the CDR3. CDR3 bases: TGTGCCAGCACAGGCGCAGGGGCTAACGAGCAGTACTTC. This sequence encodes CASTGAGANEQYF.

This clone was observed a few times. V usage is TRBV27 and J usage is TRBJ1-1; weak D call: TRBD1 (6 bases). Germline CDR1 reads MNHEY; CDR2 reads SMNVEV (reference sequence). V lost 3 bases and J lost 10, with 12 bases in between. CDR3 size: 12 residues. The chain's CDR3 is CASSFLGTPAFF. Here the CDR3 DNA reads TGTGCCAGCAGTTTTTTGGGGACACCAGCTTTCTTT.

The chain has TRBV5-1 and TRBJ2-1, with TRBD2 identical over 10 bases. The CDR3 extends over 16 amino acids. V lost 0 bases to trimming and J lost 8 bases; unmatched junction nucleotides: 8. The germline gives CDR1 SGHRS, CDR2 YFSETQ. The CDR3: CASSLAKRGGIDEQFF. The CDR3 DNA is TGCGCCAGCAGCTTGGCCAAGCGGGGGGGCATCGATGAGCAGTTCTTC.

This clone was seen a handful of times. The DNA of the CDR3 is TGTGCCATCGGTGGACAGGGGGCGCGAACCGGGGAGCTGTTTTTT. Translated: CAIGGQGARTGELFF. This chain uses TRBV9 with TRBJ2-2, with 11 bases lining up with TRBD1. From germline, CDR1 is SGDLS and CDR2 YYNGEE. Trimming cost V 9 bases and J 5 bases; bases outside gene matches: 9. The CDR3 has 15 residues.

Points on this clone: Likely a read error: the CDR3 ends without its conserved phenylalanine or tryptophan. The limits of the CDR3 on the DNA are not certain, so only TCRdb's listed CDR3 is given. V and J are TRBV7-9 and TRBJ2-3; TRBD2 is the table's D call and was not checked against the DNA. The CDR3 extends over 9 residues, inclusive of both ends. The V gene's germline CDR1 is SEHNR and CDR2 FQNEAQ (reference sequence). The CDR3 loop reads CASSSGLVG.

In this sample, this clone turned up once. J is TRBJ2-7 and V is TRBV7-8; no definite D call. The V gene lost 5 bases and the J gene lost 5 bases, with 10 bases spanning the gap. The CDR3 consists of 12 residues. Germline CDR1 SGHVS, CDR2 FQNEAQ. CDR3 nucleotide sequence: TGTGCCAGCAGCCCTTTCCCGGACGAGCAGTACTTC. Translating gives CASSPFPDEQYF. Drawing the rest from reference TRBV7-8 and TRBJ2-7, the complete variable domain is GAGVSQSPRYKVAKRGQDVALRCDPISGHVSLFWYQQALGQGPEFLTYFQNEAQLDKSGLPSDRFFAERPEGSVSTLKIQRTQQEDSAVYLCASSPFPDEQYFGPGTRLTVT.

This CDR3 reads CASSRDEGAWEQYF. Here the CDR3 DNA reads TGTGCCAGCAGTAGGGACGAGGGGGCCTGGGAGCAGTACTTC. The gene calls are TRBV27 and TRBJ2-7, with 7 bases fitting TRBD1. The germline CDR1 and CDR2 sequences are MNHEY and SMNVEV (reference sequence). Germline trimming cut 5 bases from V and 7 bases from J; bases unmatched to any gene: 11. CDR3 length equals 14 residues.

The rearrangement joins TRBV19 to TRBJ1-2; D perhaps matches TRBD1 (6 bases). This CDR3 comprises 13 residues. Germline loops: CDR1 LNHDA, CDR2 SQIVND (reference sequence). Trimming removed 5 bases at V and 8 bases at J, with 15 bases between. The CDR3 coding sequence is TGTGCCAGTAGTTCGCGACAGGAAGACGGCTACACCTTC. It translates to CASSSRQEDGYTF.

This chain's CDR3 is CASRGGAQETQYF. The DNA of the CDR3 is TGTGCCAGCAGGGGAGGAGCCCAAGAGACCCAGTACTTC. The chain joins TRBV6-1 to TRBJ2-5; D might be TRBD2 (6 bases). Trimming removed 6 bases from V and 1 base from J, with 9 bases in between. Germline V lookup: CDR1 MNHNS, CDR2 SASEGT. The CDR3 extends over 13 amino acids.

This chain connects TRBV19 to TRBJ2-2; 8 bases align to TRBD1. CDR3 size: 16 residues. Trimming at V came to 4 bases and at J to 4 bases, leaving 8 bases not matched to a gene. CDR1 is LNHDA, CDR2 SQIVND, per germline (reference sequence). The CDR3 coding sequence is TGTGCCAGTAGTACCAGGACAGGGTACTCCACCGGGGAGCTGTTTTTT. The encoded protein is CASSTRTGYSTGELFF.

This chain links TRBV19 with TRBJ1-5; D remains ambiguous. From germline, CDR1 is LNHDA and CDR2 SQIVND (reference sequence). Trimming took 0 bases from V and 9 from J, leaving 6 bases between them. The CDR3 totals 12 residues. CDR3 in amino acids: CASSIEGPPQHF. In nucleotides, the CDR3 is TGTGCCAGTAGTATAGAGGGCCCGCCCCAGCATTTT. The full variable domain, with the rest looked up from reference TRBV19 and TRBJ1-5, is DGGITQSPKYLFRKEGQNVTLSCEQNLNHDAMYWYRQDPGQGLRLIYYSQIVNDFQKGDIAEGYSVSREKKESFPLTVTSAQKNPTAFYLCASSIEGPPQHFGDGTRLSIL.

The table lists this clone with a few counts. This chain uses TRBV4-1 with TRBJ2-5; 8 bases are a match to TRBD1. The CDR3 contains 15 residues. CDR1 is MGHRA and CDR2 is YSYEKL in the germline V gene. Trimming cost V 5 bases and J 3 bases; bases outside gene matches: 8. CDR3 sequence: CASSTSGTGKETQYF. The CDR3 DNA sequence: TGCGCCAGCAGCACCTCCGGGACAGGTAAAGAGACCCAGTACTTC.

Note on this clone: The germline gene is not matched at one end of the junction; a read error may be the cause. The rearrangement links TRBV10-3 to TRBJ2-2; 10 positions match TRBD1. Per germline, CDR1 ENHRY and CDR2 SYGVKD. There are 16 residues in the CDR3. The CDR3 spells CATSDPGTGVTGELFF. DNA of the CDR3: TGTGCCACCAGTGATCCCGGGACAGGGGTCACCGGGGAGCTGTTTTTT.

V gene TRBV19 combines with J gene TRBJ1-4; D remains unclear. This CDR3 has 12 residues. V gave up 5 bases and J gave up 7 bases, with 8 bases separating them. Germline assignment: CDR1 LNHDA and CDR2 SQIVND (reference sequence). Here the CDR3 reads CASSPLREKLFF. The CDR3 DNA sequence: TGTGCCAGTAGTCCCCTCCGTGAAAAACTGTTTTTT.

This clone was detected a few times. The rearrangement links TRBV27 to TRBJ2-5; TRBD1 is a possible D gene (6 bases). The J call is in doubt because the DNA end fits TRBJ2-7 better. The length of the CDR3 is 14 residues. Germline V gene data show CDR1 as MNHEY and CDR2 as SMNVEV (reference sequence). DNA of the CDR3: TGTGCCAGCAGTAACAGGGTTATGCCCTACGAGCAGTACTTC. It translates to CASSNRVMPYEQYF.